This T cell receptor (beta chain) was recovered during a study of response to subunit inactivated influenza vaccine. Study outcomes and limitations: Authors suggested few new T cells are recruited by each seasonal influenza vaccination.

From the RT-PCR reads, TCRdb called clonotypes with MiXCR, one entry per CDR3 protein. The sample contains 550,000 to 600,000 distinct CDR3 sequences, about 10% of which appear only once. The germline CDR1 and CDR2 sequences are LGHNA and YSLEER. The V gene end was trimmed by 0 bases and the J gene end by 6 bases; junction bases not matched to a gene: 16. This CDR3 has 20 residues. Comments on this clonotype: Its antigen is unknown.

The sequence derives from a man in his forties or fifties who received an inactivated influenza vaccine. The material was PBMCs from blood, obtained on the day of vaccination. V gene TRBV4-3 combines with J gene TRBJ2-1, with TRBD2 matching over 11 bases. CDR3 DNA: TGCGCCAGCAGCCAAGATCGTTGGGGTAGCGGGGGGGATTGGGGCAATGAGCAGTTCTTC. It translates to CASSQDRWGSGGDWGNEQFF.